This T cell receptor beta chain was sequenced during a study of T cell responses to AZD1222 COVID-19 vaccine (dated by TCRdb to the early 2020s). Concerning the study at large: AZD1222 recipients whose second dose came at about 4 weeks and those whose second dose came at about 12 weeks were combined into one group, since spike-specific TCR depth and breadth did not differ between the two schedules. A total of around 240 trial participants underwent TCR sequencing, of whom 207 had received two doses of AZD1222 and some 25 had received two doses of the MenACWY control vaccine. Enrollment into the trials was organized by age into subgroups of 18-55, 56-69 and 70-plus years, and those subgroups contained roughly 150, 30 and 60 TCR-sequenced participants, respectively.

The sample's time point label, decoded: baseline before first vaccination. Vaccinee samples were obtained from the UK trials COV001 and COV002, which included a single-blind randomized controlled phase 2/3 trial of AZD1222 (ChAdOx1 nCoV-19) in healthy adults. For TCRbeta chain sequencing, PBMC samples were collected from trial participants at day 0 and at day 28 after the second dose. This clone has only a few counts. The target of this receptor is not known. No quality values exist for individual bases; no much larger clone is one base distant. The CDR3 regions of human TCRbeta chains were subjected to immunosequencing. As for the authors' bioinformatics: Repertoire TCRs were matched against a reference library of SARS-CoV-2-specific TCRs generated with the MIRA antigen-specificity platform. Breadth was defined as the fraction of unique TCRs that were SARS-CoV-2-associated. Depth was defined as the fraction of total T cells that were SARS-CoV-2-associated. Each spike-specific TCR was assigned to its reactive spike region and to a CD4 or CD8 class using the MIRA data. Log10-transformed breadth and depth values were compared by one-way ANOVA with Sidak's multiple comparisons tests. TCRdb took this table from immuneACCESS and kept in-frame rearrangements with V and J called. Such tables lack part of the clones; where checked against another copy, unresolved V genes explain under half of the gap, and the rest is unexplained. That table furnishes V, J and clone size, whereas the DNA furnished D and trimming. For this sample there are 110,000 to 150,000 clones; about 90% appear just once. 5.5% to 6.5% of the sample belongs to the ten largest clones.

What the work shows at the level of the full study, not this receptor alone: Conclusions about previously exposed vaccinees are limited because only a handful of AZD1222 recipients were SARS-CoV-2 seropositive at baseline. Participants were mostly white British, with more females than males. The authors suggested clonal diversity may have been underestimated. After two AZD1222 doses, both the breadth and the depth of spike-specific TCRs were significantly higher than at day 0 and than in MenACWY recipients. The 56-69-year group was small, and its depth increase did not reach significance, likely because of low power. Vaccine-associated CD4 TCRs spanned the whole spike protein, with dominant responses in regions 160-218 and 743-854. Nearly half of unique spike-specific TCRs reportedly recognized epitopes outside regions mutated in the B.1.351 and B.1.1.7 variants. Because no day 14 peak-response samples were available, repertoires were characterized only after the peak T cell response.

Per the germline V gene (reference sequence), LNHDA is the CDR1 and SQIVND is the CDR2. V lost 1 base and J lost 3 bases; the stretch between them is 13 bases long. There are 16 amino acids in the CDR3, from cysteine to phenylalanine inclusive. The CDR3 DNA has 48 bases and is translated from base 1. The rearranged segments are TRBV19 and TRBJ2-1; no D segment can be confidently identified. This specimen consisted of peripheral blood, obtained on day 0 of AZD1222 vaccination. The TCR originated in an adult in good health. The sequenced DNA is TGTGCCAGTAGTATAGCAACTTCCCGTTTCTACAATGAGCAGTTCTTC. Translated, this gives CASSIATSRFYNEQFF.